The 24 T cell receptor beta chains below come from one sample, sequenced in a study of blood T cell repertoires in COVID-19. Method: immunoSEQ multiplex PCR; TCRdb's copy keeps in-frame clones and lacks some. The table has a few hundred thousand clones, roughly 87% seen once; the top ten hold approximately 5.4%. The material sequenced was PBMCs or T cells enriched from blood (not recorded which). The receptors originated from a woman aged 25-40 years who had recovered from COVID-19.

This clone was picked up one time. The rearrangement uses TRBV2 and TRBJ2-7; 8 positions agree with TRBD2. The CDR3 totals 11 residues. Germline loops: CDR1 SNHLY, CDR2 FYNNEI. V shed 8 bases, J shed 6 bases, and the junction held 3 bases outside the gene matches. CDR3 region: CASGRGGEQYF. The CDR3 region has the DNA TGTGCCAGCGGACGGGGGGGCGAGCAGTACTTC.

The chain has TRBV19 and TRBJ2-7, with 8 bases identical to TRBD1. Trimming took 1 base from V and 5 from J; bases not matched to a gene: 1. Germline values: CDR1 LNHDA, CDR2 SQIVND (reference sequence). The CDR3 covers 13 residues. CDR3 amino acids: CASSIATGDEQYF. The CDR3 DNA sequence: TGTGCCAGTAGTATAGCGACAGGGGACGAGCAGTACTTC.

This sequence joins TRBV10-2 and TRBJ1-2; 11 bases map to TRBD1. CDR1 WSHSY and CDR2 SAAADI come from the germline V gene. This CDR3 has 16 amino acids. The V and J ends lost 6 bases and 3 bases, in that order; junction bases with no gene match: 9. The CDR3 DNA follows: TGCGCCAGCAGGGAATGGACAGGGGGCGCCGACTATGGCTACACCTTC. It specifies CASREWTGGADYGYTF.

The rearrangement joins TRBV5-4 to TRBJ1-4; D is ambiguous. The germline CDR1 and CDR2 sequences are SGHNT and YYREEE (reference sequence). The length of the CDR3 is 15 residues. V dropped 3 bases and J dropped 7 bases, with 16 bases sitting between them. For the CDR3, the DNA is TGTGCCAGCAGCTCGGGAGGGAGCATGGGTGAAAAACTGTTTTTT. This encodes CASSSGGSMGEKLFF.

The CDR3 DNA sequence: TGCAGTGCTCGTGACAGGGGCTCCTATCAGCCCCAGCATTTT. This encodes CSARDRGSYQPQHF. V is TRBV20-1 and J is TRBJ1-5, with 8 bases identical to TRBD1. The CDR3 is made up of 14 amino acids. J lost 5 bases, V lost 5 bases, and 8 bases had no gene match. The germline CDR1 and CDR2 sequences are DFQATT and SNEGSKA (reference sequence).

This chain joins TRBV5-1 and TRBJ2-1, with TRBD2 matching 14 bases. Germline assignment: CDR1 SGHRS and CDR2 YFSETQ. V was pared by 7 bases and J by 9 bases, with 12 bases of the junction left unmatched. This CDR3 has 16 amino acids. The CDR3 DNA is TGCGCCAGCGGCCCGACCTGGACTAGCGGGGGGAGTGAGCAGTTCTTC. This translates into CASGPTWTSGGSEQFF.

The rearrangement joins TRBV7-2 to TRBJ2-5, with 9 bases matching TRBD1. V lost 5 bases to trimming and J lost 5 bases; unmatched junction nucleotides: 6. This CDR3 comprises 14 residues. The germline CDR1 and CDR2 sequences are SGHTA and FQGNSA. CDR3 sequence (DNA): TGTGCCAGCAGCAAGAACAGGGGGCTGGAGACCCAGTACTTC. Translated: CASSKNRGLETQYF.

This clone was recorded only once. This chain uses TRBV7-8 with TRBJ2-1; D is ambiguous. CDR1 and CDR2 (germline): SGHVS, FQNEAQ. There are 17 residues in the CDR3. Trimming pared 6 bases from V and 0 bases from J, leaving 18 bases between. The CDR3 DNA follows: TGTGCCAGCAGAAGCCGGGTAGCCCCGAGCTCCTACAATGAGCAGTTCTTC. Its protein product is CASRSRVAPSSYNEQFF.

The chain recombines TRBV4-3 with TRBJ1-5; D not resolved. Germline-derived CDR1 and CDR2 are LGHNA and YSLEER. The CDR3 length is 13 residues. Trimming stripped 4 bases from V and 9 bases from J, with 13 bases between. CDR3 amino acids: CASSPADGGPQHF. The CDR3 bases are TGCGCCAGCAGCCCGGCCGACGGAGGGCCCCAGCATTTT.

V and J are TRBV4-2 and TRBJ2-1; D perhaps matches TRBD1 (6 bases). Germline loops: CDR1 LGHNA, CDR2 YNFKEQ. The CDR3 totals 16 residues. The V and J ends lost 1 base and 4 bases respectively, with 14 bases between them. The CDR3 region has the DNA TGTGCCAGCAGCCAAGCTGGACAGACTAATTACAATGAGCAGTTCTTC. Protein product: CASSQAGQTNYNEQFF.

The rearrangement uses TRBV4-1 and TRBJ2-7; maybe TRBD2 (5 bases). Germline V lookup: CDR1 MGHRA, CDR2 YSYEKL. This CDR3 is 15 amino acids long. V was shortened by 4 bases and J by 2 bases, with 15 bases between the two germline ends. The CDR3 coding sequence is TGCGCCAGCAGCCTCACGGTAGAGGGAACCTACGAGCAGTACTTC. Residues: CASSLTVEGTYEQYF.

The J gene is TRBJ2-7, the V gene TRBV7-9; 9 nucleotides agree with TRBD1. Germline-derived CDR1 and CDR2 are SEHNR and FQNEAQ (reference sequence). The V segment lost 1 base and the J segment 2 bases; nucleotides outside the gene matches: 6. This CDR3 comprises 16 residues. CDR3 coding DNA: TGTGCCAGCAGCTTAGGTGGGACAGGGTTTACCTACGAGCAGTACTTC. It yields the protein CASSLGGTGFTYEQYF.

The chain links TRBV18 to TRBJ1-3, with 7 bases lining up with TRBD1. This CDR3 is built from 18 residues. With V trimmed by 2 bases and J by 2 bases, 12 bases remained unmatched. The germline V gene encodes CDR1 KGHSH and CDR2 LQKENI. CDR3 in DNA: TGTGCCAGCTCACCATTTAGGAGGGGGCATATTGCTGGAAACACCATATATTTT. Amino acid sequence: CASSPFRRGHIAGNTIYF. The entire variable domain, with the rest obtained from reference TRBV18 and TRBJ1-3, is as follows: NAGVMQNPRHLVRRRGQEARLRCSPMKGHSHVYWYRQLPEEGLKFMVYLQKENIIDESGMPKERFSAEFPKEGPSILRIQQVVRGDSAAYFCASSPFRRGHIAGNTIYFGEGSWLTVV.

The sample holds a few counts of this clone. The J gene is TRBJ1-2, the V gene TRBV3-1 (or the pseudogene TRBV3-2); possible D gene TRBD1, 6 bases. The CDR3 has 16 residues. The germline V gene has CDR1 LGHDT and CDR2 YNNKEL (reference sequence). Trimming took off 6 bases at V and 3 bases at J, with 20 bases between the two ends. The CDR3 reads CASSQRRGARDYGYTF. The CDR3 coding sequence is TGTGCCAGCAGTCAACGTCGGGGGGCGCGGGACTATGGCTACACCTTC.

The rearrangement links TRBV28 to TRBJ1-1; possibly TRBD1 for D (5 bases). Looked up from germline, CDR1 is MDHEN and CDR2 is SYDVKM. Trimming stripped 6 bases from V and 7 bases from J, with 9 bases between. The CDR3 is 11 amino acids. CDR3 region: CASRETVEAFF. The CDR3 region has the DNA TGTGCCAGCAGAGAGACAGTTGAAGCTTTCTTT.

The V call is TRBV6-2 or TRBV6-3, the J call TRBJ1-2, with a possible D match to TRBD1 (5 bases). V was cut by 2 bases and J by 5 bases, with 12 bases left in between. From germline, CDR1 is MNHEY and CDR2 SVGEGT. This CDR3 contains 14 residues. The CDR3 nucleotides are TGTGCCAGCAGTTACCCCTCGACAGAATATGGCTACACCTTC. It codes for CASSYPSTEYGYTF.

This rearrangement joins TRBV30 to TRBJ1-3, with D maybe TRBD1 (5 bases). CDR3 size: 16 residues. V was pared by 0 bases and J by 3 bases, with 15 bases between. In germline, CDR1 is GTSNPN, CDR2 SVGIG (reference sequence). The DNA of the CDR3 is TGTGCCTGGAGTGTACAATGGGGGGGATATGGAAACACCATATATTTT. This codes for CAWSVQWGGYGNTIYF.

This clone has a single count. This chain's CDR3 is CAWSGTGTVGGYTF. As DNA, the CDR3 is TGTGCCTGGAGTGGTACAGGGACAGTTGGTGGCTACACCTTC. This chain joins TRBV30 and TRBJ1-2; 7 bases match TRBD1. V gave up 1 base and J gave up 7 bases; unmatched junction bases: 9. Per the germline V gene, CDR1 is GTSNPN and CDR2 is SVGIG (reference sequence). The CDR3 totals 14 residues.

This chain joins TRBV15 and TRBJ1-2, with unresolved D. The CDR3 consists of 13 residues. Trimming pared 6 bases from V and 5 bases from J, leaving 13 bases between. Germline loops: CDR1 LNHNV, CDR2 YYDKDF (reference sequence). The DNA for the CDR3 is TGTGCCACCAGTTCTTCGACGGGATATGGCTACACCTTC. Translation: CATSSSTGYGYTF. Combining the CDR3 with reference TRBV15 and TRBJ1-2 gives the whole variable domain DAMVIQNPRYQVTQFGKPVTLSCSQTLNHNVMYWYQQKSSQAPKLLFHYYDKDFNNEADTPDNFQSRRPNTSFCFLDIRSPGLGDTAMYLCATSSSTGYGYTFGSGTRLTVV.

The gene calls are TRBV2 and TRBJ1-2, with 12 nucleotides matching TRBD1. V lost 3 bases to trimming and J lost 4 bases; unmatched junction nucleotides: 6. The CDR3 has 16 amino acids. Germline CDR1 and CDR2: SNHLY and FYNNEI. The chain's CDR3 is CASSDPGTGGIYGYTF. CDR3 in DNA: TGTGCCAGCAGTGATCCGGGGACAGGGGGCATCTATGGCTACACCTTC.

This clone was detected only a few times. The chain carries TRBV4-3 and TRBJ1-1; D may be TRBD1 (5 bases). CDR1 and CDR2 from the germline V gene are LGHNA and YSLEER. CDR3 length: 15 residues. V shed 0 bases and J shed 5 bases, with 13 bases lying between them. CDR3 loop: CASSQEGQGGTEAFF. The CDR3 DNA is TGCGCCAGCAGCCAAGAAGGGCAGGGCGGAACTGAAGCTTTCTTT.

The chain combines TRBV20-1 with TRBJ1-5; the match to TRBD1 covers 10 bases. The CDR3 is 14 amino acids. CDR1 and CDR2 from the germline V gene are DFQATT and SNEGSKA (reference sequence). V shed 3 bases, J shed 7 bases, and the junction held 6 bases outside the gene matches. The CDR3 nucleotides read TGCAGTGCTAGTGGGGACAGGGGACGACAGCCCCAGCATTTT. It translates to CSASGDRGRQPQHF.

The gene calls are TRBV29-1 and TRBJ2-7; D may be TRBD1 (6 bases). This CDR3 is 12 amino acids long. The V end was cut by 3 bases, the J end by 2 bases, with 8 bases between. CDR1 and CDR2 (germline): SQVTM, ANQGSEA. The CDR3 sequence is CSVEGTTYEQYF. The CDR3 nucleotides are TGCAGCGTTGAGGGGACAACCTACGAGCAGTACTTC.

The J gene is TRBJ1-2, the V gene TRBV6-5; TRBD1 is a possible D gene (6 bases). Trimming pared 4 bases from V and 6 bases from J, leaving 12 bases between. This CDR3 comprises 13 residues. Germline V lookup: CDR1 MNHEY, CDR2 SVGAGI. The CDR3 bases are TGTGCCAGCAGTTTACAGGGAATACATGGCTACACCTTC. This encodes CASSLQGIHGYTF.